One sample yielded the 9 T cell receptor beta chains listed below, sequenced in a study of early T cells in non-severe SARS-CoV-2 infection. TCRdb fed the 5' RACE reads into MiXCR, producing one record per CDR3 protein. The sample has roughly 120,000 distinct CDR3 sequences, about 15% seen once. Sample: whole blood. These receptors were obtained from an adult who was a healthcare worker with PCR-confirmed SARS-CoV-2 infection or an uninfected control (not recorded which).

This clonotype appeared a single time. CDR3: CASSLAVSEAFF. In DNA, the CDR3 is TGTGCCAGCAGCTTGGCGGTCTCTGAAGCTTTCTTT. The chain is built from TRBV5-5 and TRBJ1-1; D call uncertain. V was clipped by 0 bases and J by 6 bases, with 6 bases between them. This CDR3 has 12 amino acids. CDR1 is SGHKS, CDR2 YYEKEE, per germline (reference sequence).

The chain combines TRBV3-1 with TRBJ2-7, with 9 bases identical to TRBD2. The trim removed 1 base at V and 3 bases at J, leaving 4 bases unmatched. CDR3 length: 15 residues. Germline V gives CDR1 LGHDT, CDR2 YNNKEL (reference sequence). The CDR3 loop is CASSQGGGGVYEQYF. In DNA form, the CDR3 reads TGTGCCAGCAGCCAAGGCGGGGGGGGCGTCTACGAGCAGTACTTC.

CDR3 sequence reads: CASSFTGNTEAFF. The CDR3, as DNA: TGCGCCAGCAGCTTCACAGGGAACACTGAAGCTTTCTTT. The chain joins TRBV10-2 to TRBJ1-1; weak D call: TRBD1 (5 bases). The germline gives CDR1 WSHSY, CDR2 SAAADI. The CDR3 is 13 amino acids. V was cut by 6 bases and J by 1 base, with 9 bases left in between.

CDR3 DNA sequence: TGTGCCAGCGGGGGAGCTAACACCGGGGAGCTGTTTTTT. Amino acid sequence: CASGGANTGELFF. The chain couples TRBV10-3 to TRBJ2-2; 7 bases fit TRBD2. This CDR3 contains 13 residues. CDR1 is ENHRY and CDR2 is SYGVKD in the germline V gene. V was pared by 10 bases and J by 2 bases, with 4 bases of the junction left unmatched.

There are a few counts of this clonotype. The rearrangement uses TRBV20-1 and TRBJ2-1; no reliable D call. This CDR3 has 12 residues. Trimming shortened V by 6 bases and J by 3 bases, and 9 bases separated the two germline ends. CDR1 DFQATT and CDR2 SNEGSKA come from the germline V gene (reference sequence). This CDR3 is CSAAHLYNEQFF. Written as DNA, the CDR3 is TGCAGTGCGGCTCATCTCTACAATGAGCAGTTCTTC.

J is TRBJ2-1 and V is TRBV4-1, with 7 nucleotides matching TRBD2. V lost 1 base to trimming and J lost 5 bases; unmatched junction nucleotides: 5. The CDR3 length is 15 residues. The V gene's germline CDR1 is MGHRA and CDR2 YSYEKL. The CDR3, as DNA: TGCGCCAGCAGCCAAGTCTGGCGGGGGAACAATGAGCAGTTCTTC. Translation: CASSQVWRGNNEQFF.

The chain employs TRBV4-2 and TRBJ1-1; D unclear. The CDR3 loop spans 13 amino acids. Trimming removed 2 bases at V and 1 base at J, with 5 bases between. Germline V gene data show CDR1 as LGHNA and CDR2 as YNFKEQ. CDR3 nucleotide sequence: TGTGCCAGCAGCCAACAGTGGAACACTGAAGCTTTCTTT. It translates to CASSQQWNTEAFF.

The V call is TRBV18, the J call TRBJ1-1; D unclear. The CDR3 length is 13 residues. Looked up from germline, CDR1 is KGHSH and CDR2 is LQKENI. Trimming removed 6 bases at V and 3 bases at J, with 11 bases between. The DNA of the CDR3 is TGTGCCAGCTCCCCAGGTTTGGACACTGAAGCTTTCTTT. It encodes CASSPGLDTEAFF.

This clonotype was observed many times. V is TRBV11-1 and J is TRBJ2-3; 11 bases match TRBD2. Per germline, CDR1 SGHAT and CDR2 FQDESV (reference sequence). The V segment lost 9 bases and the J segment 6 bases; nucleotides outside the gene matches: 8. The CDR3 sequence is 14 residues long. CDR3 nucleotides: TGTGCCAGTACCATGACTAGCGGGGTGGATACGCAGTATTTT. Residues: CASTMTSGVDTQYF.